This T cell receptor beta chain was captured in a study of cytomegalovirus exposure and HLA in healthy donors. Only in-frame clones appear in the TCRdb table, and some are missing; sequencing was by immunoSEQ multiplex PCR. The sample gives 78,000 or so clones, 94% of which show up once; approximately 3% is in the top ten. The ends were cut back, 6 bases at V and 0 bases at J, with 2 bases in the middle. CDR1 is MNHEY, CDR2 SMNVEV, per germline (reference sequence). The CDR3 loop spans 11 amino acids. V and J are TRBV27 and TRBJ2-5, with D uncertain. Sequenced input: PBMCs. The receptor comes from a young woman in good health and CMV-seropositive. CDR3 sequence reads: CASSYQETQYF. CDR3 DNA sequence: TGTGCCAGCAGCTACCAAGAGACCCAGTACTTC.